What follows are 5 T cell receptor beta chains derived from one specimen sequenced in a study of blood T cell repertoires in COVID-19. Here immunoSEQ multiplex PCR was the method, and the copy in TCRdb shows in-frame clones only, minus some. The data contain 45,000 to 60,000 clones, around 83% of them singletons. Sample: peripheral blood. These receptors all stem from a human donor with acute or convalescent COVID-19. The donor label of this sample is uncertain.

This clone has only one observation. The chain joins TRBV24-1 to TRBJ1-5, with D possibly TRBD1 on 6 matching bases. In germline, CDR1 is KGHDR, CDR2 SFDVKD. The CDR3 covers 15 residues. With 5 bases removed from V and 3 bases from J, the gap between germline ends came to 13 bases. The CDR3 is CATSVSGAANQPQHF. Written as DNA, the CDR3 is TGTGCCACCAGTGTTTCAGGGGCCGCCAATCAGCCCCAGCATTTT.

The rearrangement joins TRBV28 to TRBJ1-1; no clear D gene. The V gene's germline CDR1 is MDHEN and CDR2 SYDVKM. V lost 8 bases and J 2 bases, leaving 12 bases between the germline ends. The CDR3 has 13 amino acids. CDR3 sequence reads: CASWRDRNTEAFF. In DNA form, the CDR3 reads TGTGCCAGCTGGCGGGATAGAAACACTGAAGCTTTCTTT.

This clone was seen once. The chain joins TRBV3-1 (or the pseudogene TRBV3-2) to TRBJ2-3; 10 bases are shared with TRBD2. Per germline, CDR1 LGHDT and CDR2 YNNKEL (reference sequence). The ends lost 5 bases at V and 0 bases at J; junction bases unmatched: 2. This CDR3 contains 15 residues. CDR3 bases: TGTGCCAGCAGCGCGACTAGCGGGAGCACAGATACGCAGTATTTT. Translating gives CASSATSGSTDTQYF.

This chain connects TRBV5-1 to TRBJ1-1; no definite D call. V was pared by 3 bases and J by 1 base, with 10 bases between. CDR3 length equals 14 residues. Germline lookup yields CDR1 SGHRS and CDR2 YFSETQ. CDR3 in DNA: TGCGCCAGCAGCTACGGAGGCGGGAACACTGAAGCTTTCTTT. This translates into CASSYGGGNTEAFF. Supplemented by reference TRBV5-1 and TRBJ1-1, the full variable domain reads KAGVTQTPRYLIKTRGQQVTLSCSPISGHRSVSWYQQTPGQGLQFLFEYFSETQRNKGNFPGRFSGRQFSNSRSEMNVSTLELGDSALYLCASSYGGGNTEAFFGQGTRLTVV.

CDR3 amino acids: CASSPTSQPQHF. CDR3 nucleotides: TGTGCCAGCAGCCCCACTTCCCAGCCCCAGCATTTT. V gene TRBV6-5 combines with J gene TRBJ1-5; unclear D gene. Per germline, CDR1 MNHEY and CDR2 SVGAGI. CDR3 size: 12 residues. V was shortened by 6 bases and J by 7 bases, with 10 bases between the two germline ends.